This T cell receptor (beta chain) was retrieved from a study of OX40 agonist ivuxolimab in advanced cancers. As for the study in general: Three patients, one with hepatocellular carcinoma and two with cutaneous melanoma, achieved partial responses. Study results and caveats: CD4+ and CD8+ blood T cells expanded clonally by week 6 at 0.1 to 3.0 mg/kg. People who partly responded at 0.1-3.0 mg/kg had some of the least clonal expansion seen.

On this clone itself: What it binds is not known.

The CDR3 has 13 amino acids. Germline values: CDR1 LNHDA, CDR2 SQIVND (reference sequence). V lost 3 bases to trimming and J lost 8 bases, with 11 bases between them. Method: immunoSEQ multiplex PCR; TCRdb's copy keeps in-frame clones and lacks some. The data show tens of thousands of clones, around nine tenths seen once. The material sequenced was CD4+ or CD8+ T cells sorted from blood, taken in a trial of the OX40 agonist ivuxolimab. The TCR comes from an adult with an advanced solid tumor such as melanoma, head and neck, liver or kidney cancer. The V gene is TRBV19, the J gene TRBJ2-1; a weak D match, TRBD2 (5 bases). The CDR3 region has the DNA TGTGCCAGTAGTATTTTAGGGCGGGATGAGCAGTTCTTC. It specifies CASSILGRDEQFF.